What follows describes a single T cell receptor (beta chain). Its antigen remains unknown. Trimming shortened V by 1 base and J by 4 bases, and 8 bases separated the two germline ends. The CDR3 is made up of 13 amino acids. Germline V lookup: CDR1 MGHRA, CDR2 YSYEKL. PCR employed 60 Vbeta and 13 Jbeta primers. Clones were read by immunoSEQ multiplex PCR, and TCRdb kept only the in-frame ones, dropping some. The sample has 50,000 or so clones, around 81% seen once. This sample is drawn from a study of cytomegalovirus exposure and HLA in healthy donors. General study findings and limits: The sole available immune exposure information was CMV serostatus. The productive fraction for most TCR beta V segments was about 87% or about 30% in an earlier analysis. Owing to their indistinguishability, certain V segments, notably TRBV6-2 and TRBV6-3, were excluded.

The chain couples TRBV4-1 to TRBJ2-7, with a tentative D call TRBD2 (5 bases). The sequencing sample was made of PBMCs. This TCR was sampled from a boy aged 5-17 years in good health and CMV-seropositive. The CDR3 here is CASSQGSGYEQYF. The CDR3 nucleotides read TGCGCCAGCAGCCAAGGTTCGGGGTACGAGCAGTACTTC.